This T cell receptor beta chain was captured by sequencing in a study of response to subunit inactivated influenza vaccine. With 0 bases removed from V and 8 bases from J, the gap between germline ends came to 9 bases. CDR1 is SGHRS, CDR2 YFSETQ, per germline. The CDR3 consists of 14 residues. TCRdb independently ran MiXCR on the RT-PCR reads; one entry per CDR3 protein. The repertoire includes a few hundred thousand distinct CDR3 sequences, 14% of them detected once, and 11% sits in the top ten. The sequence derives from a man aged 45-65 years who received an inactivated influenza vaccine. This specimen was PBMCs from blood, taken about 12 days after vaccination. The chain uses TRBV5-1 and TRBJ1-6; D gene unclear. The CDR3 DNA is TGCGCCAGCAGCTTGGGGGATGGGGATTCACCCCTCCACTTT. Translated: CASSLGDGDSPLHF.